The 12 T cell receptor beta chains in this list originate from one sample, sequenced in a study of a mutant IDH1 vaccine in newly diagnosed glioma. These TCRs are of unknown antigen specificity. TCRdb keeps only in-frame clones here, not all; method: immunoSEQ multiplex PCR. The sample includes 53,000 or so clones, around four fifths seen only once; the top ten take around 4.9%. As to time point: week 5, during vaccination. A 20-mer mutant IDH1 peptide at 300 ug was injected subcutaneously with topical imiquimod. The source was PBMCs, collected from a glioma patient whose treatment included an IDH1 peptide vaccine. The receptor set was obtained from a man aged 50 to 59 with glioma.

The chain couples TRBV28 to TRBJ1-5; unclear D gene. CDR3 size: 12 residues. V was cut by 3 bases and J by 5 bases, with 5 bases left in between. CDR1 MDHEN and CDR2 SYDVKM come from the germline V gene. The CDR3: CASSLAYQPQHF. DNA of the CDR3: TGTGCCAGCAGTTTGGCCTATCAGCCCCAGCATTTT.

The chain employs TRBV20-1 and TRBJ1-1, with D uncertain. This CDR3 spans 11 amino acids. Germline V gene lookup returns CDR1 DFQATT and CDR2 SNEGSKA (reference sequence). Trimming cost V 6 bases and J 0 bases, with 5 bases left between them. The CDR3 spells CSAKMNTEAFF. The CDR3, as DNA: TGCAGTGCCAAAATGAACACTGAAGCTTTCTTT.

The chain recombines TRBV5-4 with TRBJ2-1, with TRBD2 matching 10 bases. The ends lost 3 bases at V and 1 base at J; junction bases unmatched: 7. The germline gives CDR1 SGHNT, CDR2 YYREEE (reference sequence). This CDR3 spans 17 amino acids. Here the CDR3 reads CASSSGTSDRSYNEQFF. CDR3 in DNA: TGTGCCAGCAGCTCAGGGACTAGCGATCGGTCCTACAATGAGCAGTTCTTC.

CDR3 sequence: CASSIALAGPYEQYF. The CDR3 nucleotides are TGTGCCAGTAGTATAGCCCTGGCAGGTCCCTACGAGCAGTACTTC. J is TRBJ2-7 and V is TRBV19; no clear D gene. The V gene lost 1 base and the J gene lost 2 bases, with 12 bases spanning the gap. Germline CDR1 reads LNHDA; CDR2 reads SQIVND (reference sequence). The CDR3 runs to 15 residues.

The rearrangement joins TRBV5-1 to TRBJ2-2, with 7 bases identical to TRBD1. The germline V gene has CDR1 SGHRS and CDR2 YFSETQ. The V and J ends lost 4 bases and 4 bases, in that order; junction bases with no gene match: 4. The CDR3 consists of 14 residues. Written as DNA, the CDR3 is TGCGCCAGCAGCCTACGACAGGGCACCGGGGAGCTGTTTTTT. The encoded protein is CASSLRQGTGELFF.

V usage is TRBV20-1 and J usage is TRBJ2-1; 8 bases match TRBD2. The CDR3 has 11 residues. Germline lookup yields CDR1 DFQATT and CDR2 SNEGSKA (reference sequence). The CDR3 here is CSGTSGVEQFF. As DNA, the CDR3 is TGCAGCGGAACTAGCGGTGTTGAGCAGTTCTTC.

The chain links TRBV28 to TRBJ2-7; 8 bases agree with TRBD1. After removal of 3 bases from V and 1 base from J, the junction contained 5 bases not matched to a gene. Germline CDR1 MDHEN, CDR2 SYDVKM. This CDR3 has 15 residues. CDR3 coding DNA: TGTGCCAGCAGTTTCCTCCGGGACAGGTCCTACGAGCAGTACTTC. Translating gives CASSFLRDRSYEQYF.

This chain connects TRBV29-1 to TRBJ2-3; D unresolved. The length of the CDR3 is 14 residues. V lost 3 bases and J lost 1, with 11 bases in between. CDR1 and CDR2 (germline): SQVTM, ANQGSEA. This CDR3 is CSVDEPQGTDTQYF. The CDR3 DNA reads TGCAGCGTTGATGAGCCGCAGGGCACAGATACGCAGTATTTT.

This clone was seen a few times. J is TRBJ1-1 and V is TRBV27; no definite D call. Trimming shortened V by 6 bases and J by 3 bases, and 11 bases separated the two germline ends. CDR1 and CDR2 (germline): MNHEY, SMNVEV (reference sequence). CDR3 size: 13 residues. The DNA for the CDR3 is TGTGCCAGCAGGGAAGGCTTTCACACTGAAGCTTTCTTT. It specifies CASREGFHTEAFF.

The chain joins TRBV30 to TRBJ1-5; D is ambiguous. This CDR3 region has 13 residues. The V and J ends lost 2 bases and 2 bases respectively, with 7 bases between them. The germline CDR1 and CDR2 sequences are GTSNPN and SVGIG (reference sequence). CDR3: CAWSREGNQPQHF. The CDR3 DNA sequence: TGTGCCTGGAGTCGGGAGGGCAATCAGCCCCAGCATTTT.

The chain combines TRBV7-8 with TRBJ1-4, with 10 bases fitting TRBD1. The CDR3 contains 14 residues. J gave up 7 bases and V 5 bases, and 4 bases lay outside the gene matches. Germline CDR1 reads SGHVS; CDR2 reads FQNEAQ. The CDR3 loop reads CASSRGTGAEKLFF. In DNA form, the CDR3 reads TGTGCCAGCAGCAGGGGGACAGGGGCTGAAAAACTGTTTTTT.

The gene calls are TRBV2 and TRBJ2-5, with D unclear. Germline V gives CDR1 SNHLY, CDR2 FYNNEI. The V gene lost 5 bases and the J gene lost 2 bases, with 9 bases spanning the gap. The CDR3 is made up of 13 amino acids. The chain's CDR3 is CASSFLGQETQYF. Written as DNA, the CDR3 is TGTGCCAGCAGTTTCTTAGGACAAGAGACCCAGTACTTC.